This TCR beta chain was profiled in a study of blood T cell repertoires in COVID-19 (dated by TCRdb to between 2020 and 2021). Broadly, across the study: Samples covering the acute and convalescent phases of COVID-19 were provided by collaborators in the United States, Italy and Spain. Subjects who had been exposed to COVID-19, were actively infected with it, or had recovered from it provided the deeply sampled blood TCRbeta repertoires that made up the dataset. The samples were drawn from the first 160 participants of the ongoing ImmuneRACE study and from some 1,300 subjects provided by 6 global collaborators. The material from the prospective study consisted of cDNA or gDNA derived from T cells, B-cell-depleted T cells, or PBMCs. Where available, HLA class I and class II types were obtained from metadata supplied by the sample provider rather than from assay-based typing. The sample metadata nearly always contained a de-identified subject ID, COVID-19 status, age in years and sex. The repertoires were released in a freely available public database meant as a resource for research on the immune response to SARS-CoV-2.

The immunoSEQ Assay, a bias-controlled multiplex PCR, was used to amplify TCRbeta CDR3 regions from genomic DNA. The study's processing was this. The number of nucleated cells in each sample was estimated by amplification of reference gene primers within the assay. To quantify the absolute abundance of each unique TCRbeta CDR3 rearrangement, sequence reads were collapsed and filtered. For each sample, productive Simpson clonality was calculated as the square root of Simpson's diversity index across productive rearrangements. Entries here come from immuneACCESS through TCRdb and include only in-frame sequences with V and J called. Some clones fail to appear in such tables; in the studies checked, an unresolved V gene covers under half of the shortfall, and the cause of the remainder is unknown. That table is the source of V, J and clone size, and D and trimming were worked out from the DNA. The sample yields over 200,000 clones; over 75% were counted once. The ten largest clonotypes hold around 4.8% of the sample.

General findings and caveats noted by the study authors: The quantity of clinical and demographic metadata differed by source and by participant and was supplied without curation.

Whole blood was collected in K2EDTA tubes by collaborating institutions according to the institutions' own protocols. Collaborator samples were shipped for TCRbeta analysis as frozen whole blood, isolated PBMCs, or DNA extracted from either sample type. CDR1 and CDR2, looked up from the germline V gene, are SGHRS and YFSETQ. From the cysteine up to the phenylalanine, the CDR3 has a length of 16 residues. Only the CDR3 DNA is retained, 48 bases long and in frame from the first base. V is cut back by 0 bases and J by 3 bases, with 4 bases in the junction unmatched. This clone was seen once. This clone's antigen is unknown. No per-base quality is available; no much larger clone lies one base away.

This clonotype was sampled from a woman in her 40s with acute or convalescent COVID-19. Recombination joined TRBV5-1 with TRBJ2-1, with TRBD2 identical over 9 junction bases. Sequences were obtained from peripheral blood. The CDR3 amino acid sequence is: CASSLVGGGVYNEQFF. The nucleotide sequence is TGCGCCAGCAGCTTGGTTGGCGGGGGGGTCTACAATGAGCAGTTCTTC.